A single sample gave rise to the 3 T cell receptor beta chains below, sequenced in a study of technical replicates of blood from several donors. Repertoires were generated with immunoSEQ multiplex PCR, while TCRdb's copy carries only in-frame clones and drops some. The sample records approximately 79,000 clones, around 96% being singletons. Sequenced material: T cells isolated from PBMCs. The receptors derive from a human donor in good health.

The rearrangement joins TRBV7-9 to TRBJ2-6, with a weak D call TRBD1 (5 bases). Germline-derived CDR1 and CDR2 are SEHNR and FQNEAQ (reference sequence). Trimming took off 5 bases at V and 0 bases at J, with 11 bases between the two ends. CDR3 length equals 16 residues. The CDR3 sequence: CASSTRQPSGANVLTF. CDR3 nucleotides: TGTGCCAGCAGCACGAGACAGCCCTCTGGGGCCAACGTCCTGACTTTC.

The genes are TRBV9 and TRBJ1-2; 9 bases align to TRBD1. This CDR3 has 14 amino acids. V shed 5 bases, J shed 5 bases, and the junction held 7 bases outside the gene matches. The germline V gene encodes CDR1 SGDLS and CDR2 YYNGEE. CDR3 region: CASSSEGTGYGYTF. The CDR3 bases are TGTGCCAGCAGTTCAGAAGGGACAGGGTATGGCTACACCTTC.

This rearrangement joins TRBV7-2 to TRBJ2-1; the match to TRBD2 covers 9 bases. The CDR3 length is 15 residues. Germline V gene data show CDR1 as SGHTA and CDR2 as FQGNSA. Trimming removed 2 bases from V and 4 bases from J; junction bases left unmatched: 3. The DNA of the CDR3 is TGTGCCAGCAGCTTAATAAGCGGGAGGTACAATGAGCAGTTCTTC. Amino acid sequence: CASSLISGRYNEQFF. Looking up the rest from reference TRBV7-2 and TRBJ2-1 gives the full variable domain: GAGVSQSPSNKVTEKGKDVELRCDPISGHTALYWYRQSLGQGLEFLIYFQGNSAPDKSGLPSDRFSAERTGGSVSTLTIQRTQQEDSAVYLCASSLISGRYNEQFFGPGTRLTVL.